These T cell receptor beta chains were read from a single sample in a study of cytomegalovirus exposure and HLA in healthy donors. Only in-frame clones appear in the TCRdb table, and some are missing; sequencing was by immunoSEQ multiplex PCR. The repertoire consists of 94,000 or so clones, with about 71% occurring once and the leading ten covering approximately 8.2%. The sample was PBMCs. These receptors were obtained from a man in his 60s in good health and CMV-seronegative. CDR3s include the opening cysteine and the closing phenylalanine or tryptophan. A D gene is named only where the DNA matches it firmly. Where a row states a size, it is once, few, many or the class of an expanded clone; other rows omit it.

TGTGCCAGCAGTTACTGGGGGGGAGGAGGCACAGATACGCAGTATTTT | CASSYWGGGGTDTQYF | TRBV6-5 | . | TRBJ2-3 | TRBD2
TGTGCCATCAGTGGTTCGACAGGGGAGGTCACTGAAGCTTTCTTT | CAISGSTGEVTEAFF | TRBV10-3 | few | TRBJ1-1 | TRBD1
TGTGCCAGTAGTATTGTGCTAGCGGGGCCCTACGAGCAGTACTTC | CASSIVLAGPYEQYF | TRBV19 | . | TRBJ2-7 | TRBD2
TGTGCCAGCAGCTCTAGCGGGAGGTCAGAGACCCAGTACTTC | CASSSSGRSETQYF | TRBV7-2 | . | TRBJ2-5 | TRBD2
TGTGCCAGCAGCTCGGGGGGACCTGAAGCTTTCTTT | CASSSGGPEAFF | TRBV11-2 | . | TRBJ1-1 | .
TGTGCCAGCAGCTTAGGAGGTCGGACTGAAGCTTTCTTT | CASSLGGRTEAFF | TRBV5-4 | . | TRBJ1-1 | .
TGCAGCGTTGAAGAATCGAGACAGGCCACCCCCCAGTACTTC | CSVEESRQATPQYF | TRBV29-1 | . | TRBJ2-5 | .
TGCGCCAGCAGCCTTCTCCGGGACAGCCTATACGAGCAGTACTTC | CASSLLRDSLYEQYF | TRBV4-1 | once | TRBJ2-7 | TRBD1
TGTGCCAGCAGCGGAGGATGGACAGCGACTGAAGCTTTCTTT | CASSGGWTATEAFF | TRBV9 | few | TRBJ1-1 | .
TGCGCCAGCAGCCAAGAACCGGACAGCTATGGCTACACCTTC | CASSQEPDSYGYTF | TRBV4-1 | . | TRBJ1-2 | .
TGTGCCAGCAGCCAAGAAGCTAGCCAGAGTGAGACCCAGTACTTC | CASSQEASQSETQYF | TRBV4-2 | few | TRBJ2-5 | .
TGTGCCAGCAGTTCCCTGACAGGGCTCTACGAGCAGTACTTC | CASSSLTGLYEQYF | TRBV27 | once | TRBJ2-7 | TRBD1
TGTGCCAGCAGCGGGGTGATCAATCAGCCCCAGCATTTT | CASSGVINQPQHF | TRBV27 | . | TRBJ1-5 | .
TGTGCCAGCAGCCTACAGGGAAGGAATTCACCCCTCCACTTT | CASSLQGRNSPLHF | TRBV7-2 | . | TRBJ1-6 | .
TGTGCCAGTAGTATTGGGGACAGGGAAACCTATGGCTACACCTTC | CASSIGDRETYGYTF | TRBV19 | . | TRBJ1-2 | TRBD1
TGTGCCAGCAGCCCCAGGGGGGCAGGGCCCTGGGAGACCCAGTACTTC | CASSPRGAGPWETQYF | TRBV11-2 | . | TRBJ2-5 | .
TGCGCCAGCAGTGAGAGCGGGGGGGCGACAGATACGCAGTATTTT | CASSESGGATDTQYF | TRBV10-1 | . | TRBJ2-3 | TRBD2
TGTGCCTGGGACGACAGGGGGAACACTGAAGCTTTCTTT | CAWDDRGNTEAFF | TRBV30 | . | TRBJ1-1 | TRBD1
TGTGCCAGCAGGGGTCAACTAGCGGGTGGATCAGATACGCAGTATTTT | CASRGQLAGGSDTQYF | TRBV6-6 | once | TRBJ2-3 | TRBD2
TGTGCCACCAGCCGACTAGGGGCAGGGTTGATAGTCGGGGAGCTGTTTTTT | CATSRLGAGLIVGELFF | TRBV15 | once | TRBJ2-2 | .
TGTGCCAGCTCACCACGACGAGGGAGTGAAGGTGCCGGGGAGCTGTTTTTT | CASSPRRGSEGAGELFF | TRBV18 | once | TRBJ2-2 | .
TGTGCCTGGAGTAGCCAGGGGGCTCCGTATGGCTACACCTTC | CAWSSQGAPYGYTF | TRBV30 | . | TRBJ1-2 | TRBD1
TGTGCCACCAGCAGTTTAGTAAGCTCTGGAAACACCATATATTTT | CATSSLVSSGNTIYF | TRBV15 | . | TRBJ1-3 | .
TGCAGTGCTAGTGGAGAGCGCGAGCAGTACTTC | CSASGEREQYF | TRBV20-1 | once | TRBJ2-7 | .
TGTGCCACCAGCAAGGGACAGGGGGATGGCTACACCTTC | CATSKGQGDGYTF | TRBV15 | . | TRBJ1-2 | TRBD1
TGCGCCAGCAGCATAACTACCTCCACAGATACGCAGTATTTT | CASSITTSTDTQYF | TRBV5-1 | few | TRBJ2-3 | .
TGTGCCAGTAGTATCCAGGGGGTGAACACTGAAGCTTTCTTT | CASSIQGVNTEAFF | TRBV19 | . | TRBJ1-1 | TRBD1
TGCGCCACCAGAGACAGGACAAATTCACCCCTCCACTTT | CATRDRTNSPLHF | TRBV10-2 | . | TRBJ1-6 | .
TGCGCCAGCAGCGTTAGCGGTGGGTCTTACGAGCAGTACTTC | CASSVSGGSYEQYF | TRBV5-1 | . | TRBJ2-7 | .
TGCGCCAGCAGCTCCGCTACAGGGACTAACTATGGCTACACCTTC | CASSSATGTNYGYTF | TRBV5-1 | . | TRBJ1-2 | .
TGTGCCAGCAGCACCCAGGGTTCCACCGGGGAGCTGTTTTTT | CASSTQGSTGELFF | TRBV7-2 | . | TRBJ2-2 | .
TGTGCCAGTAGTATAGGTCGGGGACACACCTACGAGCAGTACTTC | CASSIGRGHTYEQYF | TRBV19 | . | TRBJ2-7 | .
TGTGCCAGCAGCCCCCGAACCTTAGCGGGGGAAGATACGCAGTATTTT | CASSPRTLAGEDTQYF | TRBV4-2 | . | TRBJ2-3 | TRBD2
TGTGCCAGCAGCACCGCAGGGTATAATGAAAAACTGTTTTTT | CASSTAGYNEKLFF | TRBV7-2 | . | TRBJ1-4 | .
TGCGCCAGCAGCCAAGTCGACAGGCGGGCGGGAAAACTGTTTTTT | CASSQVDRRAGKLFF | TRBV4-1 | . | TRBJ1-4 | .
TGTGCCAGCAGCGTAGCAGCGGGGGATAATTCACCCCTCCACTTT | CASSVAAGDNSPLHF | TRBV9 | . | TRBJ1-6 | .
TGTGCCAGCAGCCGTAGCGGGGGGGGAGATACGCAGTATTTT | CASSRSGGGDTQYF | TRBV7-2 | . | TRBJ2-3 | TRBD2
TGTGCCAGCAGTTCGACAGGGGGTGGCAATCAGCCCCAGCATTTT | CASSSTGGGNQPQHF | TRBV5-5 | . | TRBJ1-5 | TRBD1
TGTGCCAGCAGTACAGGGAATGGAAACACCATATATTTT | CASSTGNGNTIYF | TRBV28 | . | TRBJ1-3 | .
TGTGCCAGCAGCGTAGGAAGGAGGGCCACTGAAGCTTTCTTT | CASSVGRRATEAFF | TRBV9 | . | TRBJ1-1 | .
TGTGCCAGCGGGGGACAGGGGGTCCAAGAGACCCAGTACTTC | CASGGQGVQETQYF | TRBV18 | once | TRBJ2-5 | TRBD1
TGTGCCAGCAGTGCAAACAGGGTCTCCGAGCAGTACTTC | CASSANRVSEQYF | TRBV6-1 | . | TRBJ2-7 | .
TGTGCCAGCAGTGAAAGCGGAGTCACATACGAGCAGTACTTC | CASSESGVTYEQYF | TRBV25-1 | . | TRBJ2-7 | .